These 26 T cell receptor beta chains were sequenced from one sample in a study of beta chain features in type 1 diabetes. What was sequenced were expressed TCRB transcripts, since all of the isolated RNA had been reverse transcribed. Profiled with immunoSEQ multiplex PCR; TCRdb holds only in-frame clones, not every one. The data hold about 260,000 clones, with approximately 70% observed a single time. Input material: naive CD4+ T cells from blood. These receptors came from a man younger than 40 in good health.

Only a few counts were recorded for this clone. The rearrangement links TRBV29-1 to TRBJ1-5, with D unclear. Trimming stripped 5 bases from V and 5 bases from J, with 10 bases between. This CDR3 contains 12 residues. Germline V lookup: CDR1 SQVTM, CDR2 ANQGSEA. This chain's CDR3 is CSVMGSDQPQHF. CDR3 DNA: TGCAGCGTTATGGGGTCGGATCAGCCCCAGCATTTT.

This sequence joins TRBV29-1 and TRBJ1-1, with 7 bases aligning to TRBD1. Germline loops: CDR1 SQVTM, CDR2 ANQGSEA. Germline trimming cut 4 bases from V and 3 bases from J; bases unmatched to any gene: 17. The length of the CDR3 is 17 residues. CDR3 sequence (DNA): TGCAGCGTTGTACCCCTACCTGGACAGGAGGAGGACACTGAAGCTTTCTTT. It translates to CSVVPLPGQEEDTEAFF.

V is TRBV28 and J is TRBJ2-7, with 9 bases that match TRBD1. The length of the CDR3 is 15 residues. The ends lost 7 bases at V and 3 bases at J; junction bases unmatched: 10. Germline V lookup: CDR1 MDHEN, CDR2 SYDVKM. CDR3 DNA sequence: TGTGCCAGCAACCGGGACAGGGAATGGAGCTACGAGCAGTACTTC. Translating gives CASNRDREWSYEQYF.

The chain combines TRBV30 with TRBJ2-7, with D unresolved. CDR1 and CDR2 from the germline V gene are GTSNPN and SVGIG (reference sequence). This CDR3 is 12 amino acids long. Trimming removed 3 bases from V and 6 bases from J, with 12 bases in between. CDR3: CAWSPPAFEQYF. The CDR3 coding sequence is TGTGCCTGGAGCCCGCCGGCATTCGAGCAGTACTTC.

This chain connects TRBV29-1 to TRBJ2-5; unclear D gene. Germline V gene lookup returns CDR1 SQVTM and CDR2 ANQGSEA. The CDR3 is 14 amino acids. V dropped 4 bases and J dropped 5 bases, with 17 bases sitting between them. This chain's CDR3 is CSVGLFPRKETQYF. CDR3 nucleotides: TGCAGCGTTGGCCTTTTTCCGAGAAAGGAGACCCAGTACTTC.

This clone was counted between two and nine times. V usage is TRBV15 and J usage is TRBJ2-7; either TRBD1 or TRBD2 may supply D (6 bases each). V dropped 4 bases and J dropped 0 bases, with 19 bases sitting between them. CDR3 length: 17 amino acids. Germline V gene data show CDR1 as LNHNV and CDR2 as YYDKDF (reference sequence). The CDR3 DNA reads TGTGCCACCAGCACCGATCGCAGGGGAGGAAGCTCCTACGAGCAGTACTTC. This gives the protein CATSTDRRGGSSYEQYF.

This chain joins TRBV30 and TRBJ1-4; a weak D match, TRBD1 (5 bases). This CDR3 has 15 residues. The V end lost 0 bases, the J end lost 8 bases, and 16 bases lay between the germline ends. Germline loops: CDR1 GTSNPN, CDR2 SVGIG (reference sequence). The CDR3: CAWSVGHAGLEKLFF. In DNA, the CDR3 is TGTGCCTGGAGTGTCGGACACGCCGGGTTGGAAAAACTGTTTTTT.

The V and J genes are TRBV7-2 and TRBJ2-3; TRBD1 aligns across 8 bases. The V and J ends lost 3 bases and 5 bases, in that order; junction bases with no gene match: 7. CDR3 length: 15 residues. Germline CDR1 SGHTA, CDR2 FQGNSA. The CDR3 region is CASSFTGGPGDTQYF. For the CDR3, the DNA is TGTGCCAGCAGCTTTACAGGGGGGCCAGGAGATACGCAGTATTTT.

A word on this clone: This CDR3 is also generated by other DNA sequences in the sample. The rearrangement links TRBV29-1 to TRBJ2-5, with D unresolved. Trimming removed 0 bases at V and 5 bases at J, with 7 bases between. The length of the CDR3 is 12 residues. Per germline, CDR1 SQVTM and CDR2 ANQGSEA. As DNA, the CDR3 is TGCAGCGTTGAAGAGGGCCCCGAGACCCAGTACTTC. Translated, it gives CSVEEGPETQYF.

The chain has TRBV5-1 and TRBJ2-7; D might be TRBD1 (5 bases). The CDR3 is made up of 15 amino acids. Germline V CDR1 and CDR2: SGHRS, YFSETQ. Trimming removed 0 bases from V and 3 bases from J, with 13 bases in between. CDR3 sequence: CASSLDARVVYEQYF. DNA of the CDR3: TGCGCCAGCAGCTTGGACGCCAGGGTTGTCTACGAGCAGTACTTC.

This chain links TRBV13 with TRBJ2-3; D may correspond to TRBD1 or TRBD2 (6 bases each). The CDR3 sequence is 14 residues long. With 5 bases removed from V and 4 bases from J, the gap between germline ends came to 13 bases. Germline V gene sequence: CDR1 PRHDT, CDR2 FYEKMQ (reference sequence). CDR3 coding DNA: TGTGCCAGCAGCCATCATGGGGGGCCAGATACGCAGTATTTT. Its translation is CASSHHGGPDTQYF.

This chain uses TRBV18 with TRBJ2-7; 8 nucleotides line up with TRBD1. Unmatched junction bases numbered 3, after V lost 5 bases and J lost 0 bases. The CDR3 spans 14 residues. The V gene's germline CDR1 is KGHSH and CDR2 LQKENI. CDR3 DNA sequence: TGTGCCAGCTCAAACAGGGGGAGCTCCTACGAGCAGTACTTC. This codes for CASSNRGSSYEQYF. Together with reference TRBV18 and TRBJ2-7, the CDR3 gives the full variable domain: NAGVMQNPRHLVRRRGQEARLRCSPMKGHSHVYWYRQLPEEGLKFMVYLQKENIIDESGMPKERFSAEFPKEGPSILRIQQVVRGDSAAYFCASSNRGSSYEQYFGPGTRLTVT.

The chain has TRBV29-1 and TRBJ2-3; 9 bases match TRBD2. The ends lost 7 bases at V and 0 bases at J; junction bases unmatched: 5. Germline lookup yields CDR1 SQVTM and CDR2 ANQGSEA. This CDR3 contains 14 residues. CDR3 amino acids: CSAASGVSTDTQYF. In nucleotides, the CDR3 is TGCAGCGCCGCTAGCGGGGTGAGCACAGATACGCAGTATTTT.

About this clone itself: Within the sample, other DNA sequences also encode this same CDR3. The V gene is TRBV7-9, the J gene TRBJ2-5; unclear D gene. The CDR3 loop spans 11 amino acids. Trimming cost V 4 bases and J 2 bases, with 2 bases left between them. CDR1 and CDR2 from the germline V gene are SEHNR and FQNEAQ (reference sequence). The CDR3 nucleotides are TGTGCCAGCAGCTATCAAGAGACCCAGTACTTC. Its translation: CASSYQETQYF.

This clone has just a few counts. The chain recombines TRBV10-3 with TRBJ2-7, with 8 bases aligning to TRBD2. J lost 2 bases, V lost 0 bases, and 6 bases had no gene match. The germline V gene has CDR1 ENHRY and CDR2 SYGVKD. The length of the CDR3 is 16 residues. The CDR3 is CAISESPSSGTYEQYF. The DNA of the CDR3 is TGTGCCATCAGTGAGTCTCCGAGTAGCGGGACCTACGAGCAGTACTTC.

This clone was detected only a few times. The chain is built from TRBV30 and TRBJ1-2, with D possibly matching TRBD1 (5 bases). Between the trimmed V and J ends, which lost 7 bases and 4 bases, there was a span of 16 bases. This CDR3 is 13 amino acids long. CDR1 is GTSNPN and CDR2 is SVGIG in the germline V gene (reference sequence). The CDR3 DNA reads TGTGCCTTCGTCGATAGGGGAGTCTATGGCTACACCTTC. Translating gives CAFVDRGVYGYTF. The full variable domain, in which reference TRBV30 and TRBJ1-2 provide the parts outside the CDR3, is SQTIHQWPATLVQPVGSPLSLECTVEGTSNPNLYWYRQAAGRGLQLLFYSVGIGQISSEVPQNLSASRPQDRQFILSSKKLLLSDSGFYLCAFVDRGVYGYTFGSGTRLTVV.

The V call is TRBV7-2, the J call TRBJ2-4; no firm D call. The germline V gene has CDR1 SGHTA and CDR2 FQGNSA. CDR3 size: 14 residues. Between the trimmed V and J ends, which lost 5 bases and 6 bases, there was a span of 14 bases. In nucleotides, the CDR3 is TGTGCCAGCAGCCTAACATCTCCTCCAAACATTCAGTACTTC. Translation: CASSLTSPPNIQYF.

The V call is TRBV7-2, the J call TRBJ2-5; D may be TRBD1 (6 bases). Trimming shortened V by 7 bases and J by 1 base, and 16 bases separated the two germline ends. This CDR3 spans 15 amino acids. Germline V CDR1 and CDR2: SGHTA, FQGNSA. The CDR3 DNA reads as TGTGCCAGCAACCTACAGGGTCTCGCCCAAGAGACCCAGTACTTC. This translates into CASNLQGLAQETQYF.

The chain is built from TRBV30 and TRBJ1-1; D gene ambiguous. Looked up from germline, CDR1 is GTSNPN and CDR2 is SVGIG (reference sequence). The CDR3 is made up of 13 amino acids. The V end lost 5 bases, the J end lost 6 bases, and 16 bases lay between the germline ends. The CDR3 sequence: CAWDLHGIAEAFF. The CDR3 nucleotides are TGTGCCTGGGACCTACATGGTATTGCTGAAGCTTTCTTT. The whole variable domain, remainder taken from reference TRBV30 and TRBJ1-1, is SQTIHQWPATLVQPVGSPLSLECTVEGTSNPNLYWYRQAAGRGLQLLFYSVGIGQISSEVPQNLSASRPQDRQFILSSKKLLLSDSGFYLCAWDLHGIAEAFFGQGTRLTVV.

This clone showed up just a few times. The same CDR3 is also encoded by other DNA sequences in this sample. This chain connects TRBV30 to TRBJ1-3, with no clear D. CDR3 size: 12 residues. V shed 1 base and J shed 2 bases, with 3 bases lying between them. Germline V gene sequence: CDR1 GTSNPN, CDR2 SVGIG (reference sequence). Here the CDR3 DNA reads TGTGCCTGGAGTGGGCCTGGAAACACCATATATTTT. Translation: CAWSGPGNTIYF.

The chain is built from TRBV7-8 and TRBJ2-1; 8 nucleotides agree with TRBD1. The CDR3 consists of 15 residues. The V and J ends lost 1 base and 2 bases, in that order; junction bases with no gene match: 1. CDR1 is SGHVS, CDR2 FQNEAQ, per germline. CDR3 residues: CASSLGQGTYNEQFF. The CDR3 DNA is TGTGCCAGCAGCTTAGGACAGGGGACCTACAATGAGCAGTTCTTC.

The chain joins TRBV9 to TRBJ2-5; a weak D match, TRBD2 (6 bases). The V gene lost 2 bases and the J gene lost 1 base, with 12 bases spanning the gap. The CDR3 has 15 amino acids. CDR1 and CDR2 (germline): SGDLS, YYNGEE. Written as DNA, the CDR3 is TGTGCCAGCAGCGTTGCGCCGGGACTCCAAGAGACCCAGTACTTC. This gives the protein CASSVAPGLQETQYF.

This chain uses TRBV25-1 with TRBJ1-6; no firm D call. Trimming left V 2 bases short and J 10 bases short, with 6 bases between. This CDR3 contains 12 residues. Germline V gene sequence: CDR1 MGHDK, CDR2 SYGVNS. The CDR3 bases are TGTGCCAGCAGTGAAACTCTATCACCCCTCCACTTT. Protein product: CASSETLSPLHF.

The J gene is TRBJ1-5, the V gene TRBV6-6; D gene ambiguous. The V end lost 9 bases, the J end lost 0 bases, and 6 bases lay between the germline ends. This CDR3 has 12 amino acids. Germline V gene sequence: CDR1 MNHNY, CDR2 SVGAGI (reference sequence). The DNA of the CDR3 is TGTGCCAGTGCGGATAGCAATCAGCCCCAGCATTTT. Its translation is CASADSNQPQHF.

The V gene is TRBV14, the J gene TRBJ2-7; D gene unclear. V lost 5 bases, J lost 3 bases, and 5 bases lay in between. This CDR3 comprises 11 residues. The germline gives CDR1 SGHDN, CDR2 FVKESK. CDR3 bases: TGTGCCAGCAGCAACAGCTACGAGCAGTACTTC. Protein: CASSNSYEQYF. Full variable domain (rest looked up from reference TRBV14 and TRBJ2-7): EAGVTQFPSHSVIEKGQTVTLRCDPISGHDNLYWYRRVMGKEIKFLLHFVKESKQDESGMPNNRFLAERTGGTYSTLKVQPAELEDSGVYFCASSNSYEQYFGPGTRLTVT.

The rearrangement joins TRBV6-5 to TRBJ2-7; TRBD2 matches at 7 bases. The junction had 8 bases not matched to a gene; V was cut back by 6 bases and J by 6 bases. Germline CDR1 and CDR2: MNHEY and SVGAGI. CDR3 size: 13 residues. The CDR3 DNA reads as TGTGCCAGCAGCCCATCGGGAGGACTCGAGCAGTACTTC. Translated, it gives CASSPSGGLEQYF.